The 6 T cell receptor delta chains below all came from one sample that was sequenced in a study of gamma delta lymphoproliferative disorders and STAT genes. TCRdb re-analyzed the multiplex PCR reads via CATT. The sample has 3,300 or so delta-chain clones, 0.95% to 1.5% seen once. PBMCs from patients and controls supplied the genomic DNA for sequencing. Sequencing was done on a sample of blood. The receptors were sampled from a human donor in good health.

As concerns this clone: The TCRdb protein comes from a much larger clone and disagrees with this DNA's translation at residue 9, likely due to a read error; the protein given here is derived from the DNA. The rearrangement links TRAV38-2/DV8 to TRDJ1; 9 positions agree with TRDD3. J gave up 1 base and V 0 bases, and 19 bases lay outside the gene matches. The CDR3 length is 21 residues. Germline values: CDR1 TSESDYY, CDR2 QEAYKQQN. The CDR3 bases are TGTGCTTATAGGAGCGCGGAATGGTCCCTACGTGACTGGGGGAGCACCGATAAACTCATCTTT. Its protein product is CAYRSAEWSLRDWGSTDKLIF.

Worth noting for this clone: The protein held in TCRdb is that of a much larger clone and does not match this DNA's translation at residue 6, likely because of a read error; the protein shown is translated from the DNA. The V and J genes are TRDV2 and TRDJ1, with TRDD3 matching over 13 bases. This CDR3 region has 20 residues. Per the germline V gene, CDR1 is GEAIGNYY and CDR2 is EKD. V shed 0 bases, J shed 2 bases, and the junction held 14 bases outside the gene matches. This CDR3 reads CACDTITTGGYAGQTDKLIF. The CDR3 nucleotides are TGTGCCTGTGACACCATTACTACTGGGGGATACGCGGGGCAGACCGATAAACTCATCTTT.

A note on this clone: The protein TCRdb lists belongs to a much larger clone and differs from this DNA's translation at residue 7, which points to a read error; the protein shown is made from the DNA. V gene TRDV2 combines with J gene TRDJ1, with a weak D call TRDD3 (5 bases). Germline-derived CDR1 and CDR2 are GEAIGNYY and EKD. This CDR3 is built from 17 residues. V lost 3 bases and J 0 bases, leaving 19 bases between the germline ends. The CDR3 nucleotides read TGTGCCTGTGACGGTATGATGCTGCTGGGTAACACCGATAAACTCATCTTT. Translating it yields CACDGMMLLGNTDKLIF.

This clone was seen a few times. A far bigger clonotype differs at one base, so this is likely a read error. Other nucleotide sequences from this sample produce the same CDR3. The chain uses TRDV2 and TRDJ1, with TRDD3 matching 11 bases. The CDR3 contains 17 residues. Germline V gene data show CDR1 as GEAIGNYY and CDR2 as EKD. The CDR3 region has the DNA TGTGCTTGTGACCCTGTTGGTGGGGGATACGCCACGGATAAACTCATCTTT. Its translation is CACDPVGGGYATDKLIF.

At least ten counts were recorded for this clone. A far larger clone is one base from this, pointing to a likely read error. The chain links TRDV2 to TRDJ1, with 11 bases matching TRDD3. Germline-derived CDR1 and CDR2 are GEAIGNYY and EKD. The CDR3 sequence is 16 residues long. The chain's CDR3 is CARDLLGDKDADKLIF. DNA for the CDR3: TGTGCCCGTGACCTACTGGGGGATAAGGATGCCGATAAACTCATCTTT.

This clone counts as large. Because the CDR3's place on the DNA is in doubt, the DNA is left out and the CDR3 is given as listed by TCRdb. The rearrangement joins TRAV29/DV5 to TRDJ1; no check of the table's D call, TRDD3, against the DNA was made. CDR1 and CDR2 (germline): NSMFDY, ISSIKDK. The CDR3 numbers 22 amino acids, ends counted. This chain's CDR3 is CSVLLCAFPMYWGIFYTDKLIF.